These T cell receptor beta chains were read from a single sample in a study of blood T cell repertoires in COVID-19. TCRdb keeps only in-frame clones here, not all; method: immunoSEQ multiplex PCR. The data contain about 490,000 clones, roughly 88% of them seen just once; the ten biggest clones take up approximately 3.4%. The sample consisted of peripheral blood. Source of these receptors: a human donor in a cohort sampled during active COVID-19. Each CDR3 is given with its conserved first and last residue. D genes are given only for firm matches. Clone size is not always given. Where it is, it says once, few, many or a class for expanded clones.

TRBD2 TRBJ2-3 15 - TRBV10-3 TGTGCCATCAGTCGACTAGCGGGTCGCGCAGATACGCAGTATTTT CAISRLAGRADTQYF
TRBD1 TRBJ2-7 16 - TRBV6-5 TGTGCCAGCAGTTACCGATACAGGGGAAGGGCCTACGAGCAGTACTTC CASSYRYRGRAYEQYF
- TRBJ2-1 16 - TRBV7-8 TGTGCCAGCAGCTCTTTCCTTGACAGGTTGGGCAATGAGCAGTTCTTC CASSSFLDRLGNEQFF
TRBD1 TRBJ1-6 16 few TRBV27 TGTGCCAGCAGTTATTACGGACAGGTACCTAATTCACCCCTCCACTTT CASSYYGQVPNSPLHF
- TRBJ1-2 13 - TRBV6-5 TGTGCCAGCAGTTACGAGAGTCTCTATGGCTACACCTTC CASSYESLYGYTF
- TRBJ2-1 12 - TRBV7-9 TGTGCCACCCCGGTGCGGGGCGATGAGCAGTTCTTC CATPVRGDEQFF
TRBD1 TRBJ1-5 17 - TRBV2 TGTGCCAGCAGTATCCTAGGACAGGGGAATAGCAATCAGCCCCAGCATTTT CASSILGQGNSNQPQHF
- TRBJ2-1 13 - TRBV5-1 TGCGCCAGCAGCTTGGTTCCAGGCAATGAGCAGTTCTTC CASSLVPGNEQFF
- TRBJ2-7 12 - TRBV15 TGTGCCACCAGCGATCAGGGTTACGAGCAGTACTTC CATSDQGYEQYF
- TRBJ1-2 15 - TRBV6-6 TGTGCCAGCAGTTACTCATTAGCCCTCTTTAGTGGCTACACCTTC CASSYSLALFSGYTF
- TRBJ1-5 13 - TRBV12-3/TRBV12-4 TGTGCCAGCAGAGCCAGCGTCAATCAGCCCCAGCATTTT CASRASVNQPQHF
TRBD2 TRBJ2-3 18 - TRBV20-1 TGCAGTGCTAGTGAACTAGCGGGAGGGCAATATTCCACAGATACGCAGTATTTT CSASELAGGQYSTDTQYF
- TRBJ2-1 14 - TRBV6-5 TGTGCCAGCAGTTACGATGGGCGGGGTAATGAGCAGTTCTTC CASSYDGRGNEQFF
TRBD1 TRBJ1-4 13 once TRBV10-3 TGTGCCATCAGGGGGACAGGGGATGAAAAACTGTTTTTT CAIRGTGDEKLFF
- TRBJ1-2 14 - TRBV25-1 TGTGCCAGCGCGAAGGGAGGGGGGCAGATTGGCTACACCTTC CASAKGGGQIGYTF
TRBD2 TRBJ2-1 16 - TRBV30 TGTGCCTGGAGGGACCTTACTAGCGGGAGGTACAATGAGCAGTTCTTC CAWRDLTSGRYNEQFF
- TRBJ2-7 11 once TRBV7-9 TGTGCCAGCAGCTCCCAGGCCGAGCAGTACTTC CASSSQAEQYF
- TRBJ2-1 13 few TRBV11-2 TGTGCCAGCAGCTTAGTCAGGGGCAATGAGCAGTTCTTC CASSLVRGNEQFF
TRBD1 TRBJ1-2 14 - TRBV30 TGTGCCTGGACCCGGGACAGGGGGTACTATGGCTACACCTTC CAWTRDRGYYGYTF
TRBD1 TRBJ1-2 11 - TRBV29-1 TGCAGCGTTGGCGGACAGGATGGCTACACCTTC CSVGGQDGYTF
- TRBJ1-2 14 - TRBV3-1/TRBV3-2 TGTGCCAGCAGCCAAGATGGCCAGGCCCGCGGCTACACCTTC CASSQDGQARGYTF
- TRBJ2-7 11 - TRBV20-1 TGCAGTGCCGTCGACAGGTACGAGCAGTACTTC CSAVDRYEQYF
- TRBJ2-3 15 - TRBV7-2 TGTGCCAGCAGCTTAGGCGGCGGAAACACAGATACGCAGTATTTT CASSLGGGNTDTQYF
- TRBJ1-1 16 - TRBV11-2 TGTGCCAGCAGCCCCGGGAAGTCGATCCTCGGCACTGAAGCTTTCTTT CASSPGKSILGTEAFF
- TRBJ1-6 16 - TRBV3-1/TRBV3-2 TGTGCCAGCAGCCCCTCCCAGGGCACCTATAATTCACCCCTCCACTTT CASSPSQGTYNSPLHF
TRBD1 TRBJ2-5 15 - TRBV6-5 TGTGCCAGCACCGAGGACAGGGGCCCCCAAGAGACCCAGTACTTC CASTEDRGPQETQYF
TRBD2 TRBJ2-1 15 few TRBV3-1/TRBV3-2 TGTGCCAGCAGCAGAAGACTAGCGGGAGAACGGGAGCAGTTCTTC CASSRRLAGEREQFF
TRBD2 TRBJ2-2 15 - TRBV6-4 TGTGCCAGCAGTGAAGAAGCGGGAGGGCCCCGGGAGCTGTTTTTT CASSEEAGGPRELFF
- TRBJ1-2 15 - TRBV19 TGTGCCAGTAGTGCTAGACAGTCGACTAACTATGGCTACACCTTC CASSARQSTNYGYTF
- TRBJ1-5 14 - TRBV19 TGTGCCAGTAGTCGGGGGGTCGAGGGTCAGCCCCAGCATTTT CASSRGVEGQPQHF
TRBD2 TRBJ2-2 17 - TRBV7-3 TGTGCCAGCGGACCGGCCGGGACTAGCGGGAGTGGCGGGGAGCTGTTTTTT CASGPAGTSGSGGELFF
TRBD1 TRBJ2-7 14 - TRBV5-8 TGTGCCAGCAGCGTGGGGACAGATCTTTACGAGCAGTACTTC CASSVGTDLYEQYF
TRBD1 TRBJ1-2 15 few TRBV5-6 TGTGCCAGCAGCGAAGGGACAGGGCGGTGGTATGGCTACACCTTC CASSEGTGRWYGYTF
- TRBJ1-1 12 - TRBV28 TGTGCCACCTATTACAGGGAGAGGGAAGCTTTCTTT CATYYREREAFF
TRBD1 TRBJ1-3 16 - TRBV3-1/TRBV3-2 TGTGCCAGCAGTTTGAACAGGGGAAGCTCTGGAAACACCATATATTTT CASSLNRGSSGNTIYF
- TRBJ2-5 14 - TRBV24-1 TGTGCCACCAGTGATAGGACGGGGAAAGAGACCCAGTACTTC CATSDRTGKETQYF
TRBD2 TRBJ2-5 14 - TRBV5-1 TGCGCCAGCAGCTCGGGACTAGCGCAAGAGACCCAGTACTTC CASSSGLAQETQYF
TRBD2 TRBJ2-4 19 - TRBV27 TGTGCCAGCAGTTCCCGGGTAGCGGGACAAGTGAAGGCCAAAAACATTCAGTACTTC CASSSRVAGQVKAKNIQYF
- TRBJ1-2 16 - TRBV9 TGTGCCAGCAGCGTAGCCCCGGGACACCTTAACTATGGCTACACCTTC CASSVAPGHLNYGYTF
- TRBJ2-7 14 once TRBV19 TGTGCCAGTAGTAGGGCAGGGGACTCCTACGAGCAGTACTTC CASSRAGDSYEQYF
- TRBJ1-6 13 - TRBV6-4 TGTGCCAGCGGCACAGGGTATAATTCACCCCTCCACTTT CASGTGYNSPLHF
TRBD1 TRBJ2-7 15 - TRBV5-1 TGCGCCAGCAGCTTGGAAGGGACAGGGTCCCACGAGCAGTACTTC CASSLEGTGSHEQYF
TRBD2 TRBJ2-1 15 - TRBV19 TGTGCCTGTGGGGGCGGGAGGCGCTCCTACAATGAGCAGTTCTTC CACGGGRRSYNEQFF
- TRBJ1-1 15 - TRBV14 TGTGCCAGCAGCCAAGATCGTTGGCAGGGGTCGGGGGCTTTCTTT CASSQDRWQGSGAFF
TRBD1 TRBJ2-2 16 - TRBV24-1 TGTGCCACCAGTGATTTGGGGGCAGGGGGCCCCGATGAGCTGTTTTTT CATSDLGAGGPDELFF
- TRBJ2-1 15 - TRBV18 TGTGCCAGCTCACCTCTAGAGAATCCATACAATGAGCAGTTCTTC CASSPLENPYNEQFF
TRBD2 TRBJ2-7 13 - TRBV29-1 TGCAGCGTTGACACTAGCGGGAGAGGCGAGCAGTACTTC CSVDTSGRGEQYF
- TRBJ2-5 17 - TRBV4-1 TGCGCCAGCAGCCATTTGCCCGGGACACCTCTCCAAGAGACCCAGTACTTC CASSHLPGTPLQETQYF
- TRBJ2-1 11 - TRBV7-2 TGTGCCAGCCGCTCATACAATGAGCAGTTCTTC CASRSYNEQFF
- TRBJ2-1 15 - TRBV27 TGTGCCAGCAGTTTAATAGGCGGGGACTACAATGAGCAGTTCTTC CASSLIGGDYNEQFF
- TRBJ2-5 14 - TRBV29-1 TGCAGCGTTGGGGGGCAGTCTACAACGGAGACCCAGTACTTC CSVGGQSTTETQYF
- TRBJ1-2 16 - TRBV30 TGTGCCTGGAGTGGTCGTTGGGGGGGCTCTAACTATGGCTACACCTTC CAWSGRWGGSNYGYTF
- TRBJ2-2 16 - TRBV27 TGTGCCAGCAGTTCCCGGGCAGGGTACGGCCTCGGGGAGCTGTTTTTT CASSSRAGYGLGELFF
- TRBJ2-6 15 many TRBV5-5 TGTGCCAGCAGCTTTCGGGGCTCTGGGGCCAACGTCCTGACTTTC CASSFRGSGANVLTF
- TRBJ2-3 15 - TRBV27 TGTGCCAGCAGTGCCAGGACACCTAGCACAGATACGCAGTATTTT CASSARTPSTDTQYF
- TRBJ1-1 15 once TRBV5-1 TGCGCCAGCAGCTTCCGGCTCTACCAGGACACTGAAGCTTTCTTT CASSFRLYQDTEAFF
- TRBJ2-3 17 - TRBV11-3 TGTGCCAGCAGCTATGGCCGGTGGGGGGAGAGAATAGATACGCAGTATTTT CASSYGRWGERIDTQYF